The present T cell receptor beta chain was sequenced within a study of blood T cell repertoires in COVID-19. This clone was counted a few times. The germline gives CDR1 LNHNV, CDR2 YYDKDF (reference sequence). V was pared by 0 bases and J by 4 bases, with 15 bases between. The CDR3 contains 17 residues. As originally analysed: Amplification from reference gene primers served as the basis for estimated nucleated cell counts. Repertoires were generated with immunoSEQ multiplex PCR, while TCRdb's copy carries only in-frame clones and drops some. For V, J and clone size, that table is used; D and trimming come from the DNA. The sample lists around 100,000 clones; approximately 86% were seen once.

The material sequenced was peripheral blood. The sequence came from a man between 45 and 60 years old with active or convalescent COVID-19. The V call is TRBV15, the J call TRBJ2-2; D may be TRBD2 (5 bases). The CDR3 reads CATSRETSSTLTGELFF. The DNA for the CDR3 is TGTGCCACCAGCAGAGAAACTAGTTCCACCCTCACCGGGGAGCTGTTTTTT.